The present T cell receptor beta chain was sequenced within a study of technical replicates of blood from a handful of donors. The CDR3 is made up of 13 amino acids. The J segment lost 6 bases and the V segment lost 3 bases, leaving 4 bases of the junction unmatched. Germline CDR1 reads SGHAT; CDR2 reads FQNNGV. Data came from immunoSEQ multiplex PCR; TCRdb stores just in-frame clones and leaves some out. Of roughly 70,000 clones in the sample, roughly 93% were seen once. The chain couples TRBV11-2 to TRBJ2-7, with TRBD2 identical over 8 bases. The sequence was collected from a human donor in good health. The sequenced sample was T cells isolated from PBMCs. CDR3 loop: CASSFKRESEQYF. CDR3 nucleotide sequence: TGTGCCAGCAGCTTCAAGCGGGAGTCCGAGCAGTACTTC.